This paragraph covers one TCR beta chain sequence. Its cognate antigen is unknown. The sample comes from a study of regulatory T cells in long-lasting Graves disease. Study-wide results and limits: Newly diagnosed Graves' patients had higher TCR diversity than persistent ones. Persistent patients had a count of shared public clonotypes (approximately 2,800) that exceeded that of new patients (around 970).

In germline, CDR1 is SEHNR, CDR2 FQNEAQ (reference sequence). The CDR3 sequence is 17 residues long. V was trimmed by 1 base and J by 9 bases, leaving 22 bases between them. As to time point: newly diagnosed GD, antithyroid drugs for less than 3 months. After RNA was extracted from PBMCs, the TCR library was made from it. To make TCR beta libraries, researchers used iRepertoire HTBI primers and Arm-PCR of CDR3 regions. TCRdb re-derived calls from the multiplex PCR reads in MiXCR, one entry per CDR3 protein. The profile shows fewer than 650,000 distinct CDR3 sequences, approximately 16% of them singletons. This sample was also put to use in a study of T cells in Graves' hyperthyroidism and ophthalmopathy.

Specimen: peripheral blood mononuclear cells (PBMCs), collected at new diagnosis, from a patient treated with antithyroid drugs. The V call is TRBV7-9, the J call TRBJ2-1; D possibly corresponds to TRBD2 (6 bases). This TCR was sampled from a young man with Graves disease. CDR3 DNA sequence: TGTGCCAGCAGCTTAGGGGGCGGAGGGGTTGGAACTCGTGAGCAGTTCTTC. This encodes CASSLGGGGVGTREQFF.